This T cell receptor beta chain was profiled in a study of chemoradiotherapy in HPV16-positive cancers. Study information: A couple of HPV16-positive patients' cells yielded candidate HPV-specific clones and common motifs.

Sequencing used immunoSEQ multiplex PCR; TCRdb keeps in-frame clones, though not all of them. This table has about 11,000 clones, more than 75% appearing once. Study-wide points: Functional assays defining HPV-specific T cells used only a couple of HPV16-positive patients. Candidate HPV-specific clones and E7-related TCR motifs grew in tumor during treatment.

Repertoires were sampled repeatedly during chemoradiotherapy. As to this clone: As yet, its antigen is unknown.

The TCR originated in a human donor with HPV-associated anogenital cancer. Sample acquisition took place from a patient who underwent chemoradiotherapy.

The CDR3 region has the DNA TGTGCCAGCAGCTTAGCGGTTGAAACTGAAGCTTTCTTT. Residues: CASSLAVETEAFF. The chain is built from TRBV7-2 and TRBJ1-1, with D unclear. CDR1 is SGHTA, CDR2 FQGNSA, per germline. Trimming left V 0 bases short and J 5 bases short, with 7 bases between. This CDR3 spans 13 amino acids.